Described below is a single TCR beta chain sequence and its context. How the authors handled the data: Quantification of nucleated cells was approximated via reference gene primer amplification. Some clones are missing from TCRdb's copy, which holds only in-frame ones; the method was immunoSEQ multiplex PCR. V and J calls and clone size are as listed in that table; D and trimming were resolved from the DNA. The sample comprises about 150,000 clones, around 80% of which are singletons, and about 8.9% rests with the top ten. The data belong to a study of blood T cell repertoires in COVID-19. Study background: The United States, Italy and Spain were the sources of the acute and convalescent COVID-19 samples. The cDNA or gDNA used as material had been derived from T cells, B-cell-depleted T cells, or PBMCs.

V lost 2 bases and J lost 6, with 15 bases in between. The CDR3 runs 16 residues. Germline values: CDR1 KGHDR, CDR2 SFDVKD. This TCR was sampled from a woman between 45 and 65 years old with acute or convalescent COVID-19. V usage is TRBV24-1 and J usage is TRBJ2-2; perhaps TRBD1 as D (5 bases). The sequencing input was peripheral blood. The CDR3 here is CATSDYGRVRSGELFF. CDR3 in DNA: TGTGCCACCAGTGATTACGGCAGGGTTAGGTCCGGGGAGCTGTTTTTT.